A single sample gave rise to the 19 T cell receptor beta chains below, sequenced in a study of shared clonotypes between healthy human individuals. Measured with immunoSEQ multiplex PCR; TCRdb has only the in-frame clones, and not every one. The table records some 980,000 clones, 70% to 85% of them present only once. The sequenced sample was memory CD4+ T cells sorted from blood. Subset given: CD45RA-negative fraction. The source of these receptors is a man between 18 and 29 years old in good health.

V gene TRBV19 combines with J gene TRBJ1-6; the D gene is possibly TRBD1 (5 bases). Germline V CDR1 and CDR2: LNHDA, SQIVND (reference sequence). V was shortened by 4 bases and J by 6 bases, with 16 bases between the two germline ends. CDR3 size: 16 residues. CDR3 loop: CASSTSSGPSNSPLHF. CDR3 coding DNA: TGTGCCAGTAGTACCTCTTCGGGACCTTCTAATTCACCCCTCCACTTT.

The V and J genes are TRBV7-8 and TRBJ1-5, with 11 bases fitting TRBD1. Trimming cost V 4 bases and J 4 bases; bases outside gene matches: 3. The CDR3 has 15 amino acids. CDR1 is SGHVS, CDR2 FQNEAQ, per germline. CDR3 residues: CASSSGTGGNQPQHF. In DNA form, the CDR3 reads TGTGCCAGCAGCTCTGGGACAGGGGGGAATCAGCCCCAGCATTTT.

The chain joins TRBV6-5 to TRBJ2-7, with D possibly TRBD1 on 5 matching bases. Trimming took off 7 bases at V and 2 bases at J, with 12 bases between the two ends. There are 13 residues in the CDR3. CDR1 and CDR2 from the germline V gene are MNHEY and SVGAGI. In DNA form, the CDR3 reads TGTGCCAGCACGCAGGGCCCCCCCTACGAGCAGTACTTC. Residues: CASTQGPPYEQYF.

Here the CDR3 reads CAIMGDQETQYF. The CDR3 region has the DNA TGTGCCATCATGGGCGATCAGGAGACCCAGTACTTC. The chain has TRBV10-3 and TRBJ2-5; D is unclear. The germline V gene has CDR1 ENHRY and CDR2 SYGVKD. Trimming removed 7 bases at V and 5 bases at J, with 11 bases between. The CDR3 is 12 residues long.

V gene TRBV4-1 combines with J gene TRBJ2-5; 9 bases line up with TRBD2. Looked up from germline, CDR1 is MGHRA and CDR2 is YSYEKL. V was clipped by 1 base and J by 7 bases; unmatched bases: 1. The CDR3 covers 13 residues. The CDR3 region has the DNA TGCGCCAGCAGCCAAGCAGCGGGAGGGACCCAGTACTTC. Its translation is CASSQAAGGTQYF.

The chain links TRBV6-6 to TRBJ2-7; no clear D. Germline loops: CDR1 MNHNY, CDR2 SVGAGI (reference sequence). The CDR3 sequence is 14 residues long. V lost 7 bases and J lost 5, with 18 bases in between. The CDR3 spells CASTPSKGTNEQYF. CDR3 coding DNA: TGTGCCAGCACCCCAAGTAAGGGAACTAACGAGCAGTACTTC.

The CDR3 DNA sequence: TGTGCCAGTAGTGAGCGAAACACTGAAGCTTTCTTT. Protein product: CASSERNTEAFF. This chain connects TRBV19 to TRBJ1-1; D unresolved. The germline V and J ends were trimmed by 5 bases and 2 bases, with 6 bases remaining between them. The CDR3 has 12 amino acids. Germline CDR1 reads LNHDA; CDR2 reads SQIVND (reference sequence).

V is TRBV27 and J is TRBJ2-2; maybe TRBD2 (5 bases). V lost 7 bases and J lost 6, with 9 bases in between. Germline lookup yields CDR1 MNHEY and CDR2 SMNVEV (reference sequence). The CDR3 is made up of 12 amino acids. The CDR3: CASNNGAGELFF. CDR3 sequence (DNA): TGTGCCAGCAACAACGGGGCCGGGGAGCTGTTTTTT.

The chain combines TRBV2 with TRBJ2-1, with 8 bases fitting TRBD1. The V segment lost 5 bases and the J segment 9 bases; nucleotides outside the gene matches: 3. The CDR3 is 12 residues long. Germline lookup yields CDR1 SNHLY and CDR2 FYNNEI. The CDR3 DNA is TGTGCCAGCAGTCCGACAGGGGTTGAGCAGTTCTTC. Translating gives CASSPTGVEQFF.

The chain carries TRBV2 and TRBJ2-5, with a possible D match to TRBD2 (7 bases). This CDR3 has 13 amino acids. Germline-derived CDR1 and CDR2 are SNHLY and FYNNEI. CDR3 in amino acids: CATFRGRGETQYF. CDR3 bases: TGTGCTACCTTCCGAGGGAGGGGGGAGACCCAGTACTTC.

This clone was seen a handful of times. The rearrangement joins TRBV7-9 to TRBJ1-6, with 7 bases aligning to TRBD1. V trimming: 5 bases; J trimming: 8 bases; junction bases outside the gene matches: 6. The CDR3 extends over 14 amino acids. The germline gives CDR1 SEHNR, CDR2 FQNEAQ (reference sequence). The CDR3 DNA follows: TGTGCCAGCAGCCATGACAGGGCTCATTCACCCCTCCACTTT. It specifies CASSHDRAHSPLHF.

DNA for the CDR3: TGCAGCGTTGAAGATTTGAGTAGAGTACCTAACGCAGATACGCAGTATTTT. Protein sequence: CSVEDLSRVPNADTQYF. This chain links TRBV29-1 with TRBJ2-3; D unclear. Germline V gene data show CDR1 as SQVTM and CDR2 as ANQGSEA. Trimming left V 0 bases short and J 4 bases short, with 20 bases between. The CDR3 extends over 17 amino acids.

CDR3 sequence: CASSVRTGSSYNEQFF. Written as DNA, the CDR3 is TGTGCCAGCAGCGTACGAACGGGGAGCTCCTACAATGAGCAGTTCTTC. V is TRBV9 and J is TRBJ2-1, with D maybe TRBD2 (5 bases). From germline, CDR1 is SGDLS and CDR2 YYNGEE. V was clipped by 1 base and J by 0 bases, with 11 bases between them. The CDR3 spans 16 residues.

This clone was counted once. In DNA form, the CDR3 reads TGTGCCAGCAGCTTACTACAGGGGAAGGGAGAAAAACTGTTTTTT. Translated, it gives CASSLLQGKGEKLFF. This rearrangement joins TRBV5-6 to TRBJ1-4; 7 bases line up with TRBD1. Germline loops: CDR1 SGHDT, CDR2 YYEEEE. The V segment lost 2 bases and the J segment 8 bases; nucleotides outside the gene matches: 9. The CDR3 length is 15 residues.

The gene calls are TRBV6-5 and TRBJ2-7; 13 positions match TRBD2. This CDR3 is built from 15 residues. V lost 5 bases, J lost 2 bases, and 3 bases stayed unmatched. Germline V lookup: CDR1 MNHEY, CDR2 SVGAGI. CDR3 protein: CASSPGTSGTYEQYF. The CDR3 nucleotides read TGTGCCAGCAGTCCCGGGACTAGCGGGACCTACGAGCAGTACTTC.

J is TRBJ2-1 and V is TRBV6-6; 7 bases match TRBD2. The junction had 11 bases not matched to a gene; V was cut back by 5 bases and J by 7 bases. There are 15 residues in the CDR3. Germline CDR1 MNHNY, CDR2 SVGAGI (reference sequence). The CDR3 loop is CASSARLAGWNEQFF. The CDR3 DNA reads TGTGCCAGCAGTGCCCGACTAGCCGGGTGGAATGAGCAGTTCTTC.

The table lists this clone with a few counts. The rearrangement uses TRBV18 and TRBJ2-7, with 11 nucleotides matching TRBD1. V was pared by 5 bases and J by 4 bases, with 7 bases of the junction left unmatched. Germline CDR1 KGHSH, CDR2 LQKENI. The length of the CDR3 is 15 residues. This CDR3 reads CASSVGQGAWYEQYF. CDR3 bases: TGTGCCAGCTCAGTCGGACAGGGGGCTTGGTACGAGCAGTACTTC.

The CDR3 coding sequence is TGTGCCAGCAGTTACGGACAGGGGATCTTGAACACTGAAGCTTTCTTT. Its protein product is CASSYGQGILNTEAFF. The rearrangement uses TRBV27 and TRBJ1-1, with 9 bases matching TRBD1. The V gene's germline CDR1 is MNHEY and CDR2 SMNVEV (reference sequence). CDR3 length equals 16 residues. The trim removed 4 bases at V and 0 bases at J, leaving 6 bases unmatched.

This chain connects TRBV5-5 to TRBJ1-2, with a weak D call TRBD1 (6 bases). This CDR3 is built from 13 residues. Germline V CDR1 and CDR2: SGHKS, YYEKEE (reference sequence). Trimming pared 6 bases from V and 2 bases from J, leaving 11 bases between. The CDR3 sequence is CASNSQGNYGYTF. Written as DNA, the CDR3 is TGTGCCAGCAACTCACAGGGAAACTATGGCTACACCTTC.